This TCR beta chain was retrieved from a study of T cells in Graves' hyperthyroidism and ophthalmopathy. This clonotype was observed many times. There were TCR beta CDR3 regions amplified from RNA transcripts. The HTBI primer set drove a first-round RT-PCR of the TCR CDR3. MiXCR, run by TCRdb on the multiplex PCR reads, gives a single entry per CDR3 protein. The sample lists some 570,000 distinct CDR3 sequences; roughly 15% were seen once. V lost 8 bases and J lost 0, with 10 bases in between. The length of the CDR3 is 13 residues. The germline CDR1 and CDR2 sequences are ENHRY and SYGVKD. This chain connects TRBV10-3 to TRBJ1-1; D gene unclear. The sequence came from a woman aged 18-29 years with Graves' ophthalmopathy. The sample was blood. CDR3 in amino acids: CAISKDMNTEAFF. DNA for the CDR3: TGTGCCATCTCAAAGGATATGAACACTGAAGCTTTCTTT.